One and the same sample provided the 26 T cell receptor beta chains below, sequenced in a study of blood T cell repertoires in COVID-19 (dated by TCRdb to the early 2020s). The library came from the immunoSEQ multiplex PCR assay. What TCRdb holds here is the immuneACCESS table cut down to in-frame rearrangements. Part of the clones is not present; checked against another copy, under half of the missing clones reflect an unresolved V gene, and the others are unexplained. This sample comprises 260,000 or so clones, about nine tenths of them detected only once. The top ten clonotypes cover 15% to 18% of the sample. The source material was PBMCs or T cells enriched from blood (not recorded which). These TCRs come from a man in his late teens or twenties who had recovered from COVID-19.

This CDR3 reads CASSLAEMNTEAFF. In DNA form, the CDR3 reads TGCGCCAGCAGCTTGGCAGAAATGAACACTGAAGCTTTCTTT. The J gene is TRBJ1-1, the V gene TRBV5-1; D remains ambiguous. Trimming stripped 0 bases from V and 0 bases from J, with 6 bases between. This CDR3 is 14 amino acids long. The V gene's germline CDR1 is SGHRS and CDR2 YFSETQ. Based on the CDR3 plus reference TRBV5-1 and TRBJ1-1, the full variable domain is KAGVTQTPRYLIKTRGQQVTLSCSPISGHRSVSWYQQTPGQGLQFLFEYFSETQRNKGNFPGRFSGRQFSNSRSEMNVSTLELGDSALYLCASSLAEMNTEAFFGQGTRLTVV.

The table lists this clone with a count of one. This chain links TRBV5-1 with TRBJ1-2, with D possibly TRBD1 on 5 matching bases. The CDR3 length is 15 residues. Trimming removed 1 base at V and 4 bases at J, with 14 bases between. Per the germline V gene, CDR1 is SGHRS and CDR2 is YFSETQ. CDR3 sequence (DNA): TGCGCCAGCAGCTTGAGTGGGGGACTAAGCTATGGCTACACCTTC. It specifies CASSLSGGLSYGYTF.

The CDR3 bases are TGTGCCAGCAGCTTAGGGACATTCGAGACCTACGAGCAGTACTTC. Its protein is CASSLGTFETYEQYF. The V call is TRBV7-2, the J call TRBJ2-7, with TRBD1 as a possible D gene (5 bases). Germline-derived CDR1 and CDR2 are SGHTA and FQGNSA. Trimming left V 1 base short and J 2 bases short, with 12 bases between. CDR3 size: 15 residues. Full variable domain (remainder filled in from reference TRBV7-2 and TRBJ2-7): GAGVSQSPSNKVTEKGKDVELRCDPISGHTALYWYRQSLGQGLEFLIYFQGNSAPDKSGLPSDRFSAERTGGSVSTLTIQRTQQEDSAVYLCASSLGTFETYEQYFGPGTRLTVT.

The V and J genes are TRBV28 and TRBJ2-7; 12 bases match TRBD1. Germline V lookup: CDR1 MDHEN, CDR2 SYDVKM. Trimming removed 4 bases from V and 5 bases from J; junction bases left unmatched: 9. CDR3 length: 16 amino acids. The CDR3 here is CASSWPPGQGADEQYF. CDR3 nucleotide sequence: TGTGCCAGCAGTTGGCCCCCGGGACAGGGGGCTGACGAGCAGTACTTC.

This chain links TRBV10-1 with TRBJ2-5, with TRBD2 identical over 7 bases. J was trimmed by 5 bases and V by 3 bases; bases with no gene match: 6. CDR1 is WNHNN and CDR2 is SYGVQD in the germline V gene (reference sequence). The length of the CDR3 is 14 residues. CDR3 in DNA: TGCGCCAGCAGTGACGGCGGGAGAGGTGAGACCCAGTACTTC. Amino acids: CASSDGGRGETQYF.

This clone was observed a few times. CDR3 in amino acids: CASSLGQILSSYEQYF. CDR3 in DNA: TGTGCCAGCAGTTTAGGGCAGATTTTAAGCTCCTACGAGCAGTACTTC. The chain recombines TRBV28 with TRBJ2-7; D gene unclear. The CDR3 has 16 residues. V dropped 2 bases and J dropped 0 bases, with 14 bases sitting between them. Germline V CDR1 and CDR2: MDHEN, SYDVKM.

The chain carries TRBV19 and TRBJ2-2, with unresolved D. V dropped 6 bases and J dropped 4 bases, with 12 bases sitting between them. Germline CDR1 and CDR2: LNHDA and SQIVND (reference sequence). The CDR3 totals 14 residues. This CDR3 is CASSSQALTGELFF. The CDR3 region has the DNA TGTGCCAGTAGCTCCCAGGCCCTCACCGGGGAGCTGTTTTTT. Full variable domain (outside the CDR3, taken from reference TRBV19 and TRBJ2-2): DGGITQSPKYLFRKEGQNVTLSCEQNLNHDAMYWYRQDPGQGLRLIYYSQIVNDFQKGDIAEGYSVSREKKESFPLTVTSAQKNPTAFYLCASSSQALTGELFFGEGSRLTVL.

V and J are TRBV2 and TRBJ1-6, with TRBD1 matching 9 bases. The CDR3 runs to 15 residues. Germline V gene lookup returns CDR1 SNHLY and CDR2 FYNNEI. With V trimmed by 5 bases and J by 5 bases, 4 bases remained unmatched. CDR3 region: CASSSRQGDNSPLHF. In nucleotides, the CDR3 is TGTGCCAGCAGTTCTAGACAGGGGGATAATTCACCCCTCCACTTT.

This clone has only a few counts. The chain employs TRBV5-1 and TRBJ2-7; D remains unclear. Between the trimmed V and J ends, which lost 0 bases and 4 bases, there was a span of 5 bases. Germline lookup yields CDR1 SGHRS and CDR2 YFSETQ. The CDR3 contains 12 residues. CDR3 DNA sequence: TGCGCCAGCAGCTTGGGTATGTACGAGCAGTACTTC. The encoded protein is CASSLGMYEQYF.

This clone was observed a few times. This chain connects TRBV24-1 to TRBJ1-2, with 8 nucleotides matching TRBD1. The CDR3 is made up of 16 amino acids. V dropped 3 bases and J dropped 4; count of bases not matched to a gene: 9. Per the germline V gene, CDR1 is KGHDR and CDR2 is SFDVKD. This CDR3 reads CATSDPTQGQGYGYTF. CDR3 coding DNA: TGTGCCACCAGTGATCCGACCCAAGGACAGGGCTATGGCTACACCTTC.

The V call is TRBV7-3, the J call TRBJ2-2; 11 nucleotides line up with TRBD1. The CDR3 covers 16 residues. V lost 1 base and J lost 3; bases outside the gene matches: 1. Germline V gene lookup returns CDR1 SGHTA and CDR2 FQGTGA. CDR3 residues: CASSLMGQGDTGELFF. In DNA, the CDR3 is TGTGCCAGCAGCTTAATGGGACAGGGGGACACCGGGGAGCTGTTTTTT.

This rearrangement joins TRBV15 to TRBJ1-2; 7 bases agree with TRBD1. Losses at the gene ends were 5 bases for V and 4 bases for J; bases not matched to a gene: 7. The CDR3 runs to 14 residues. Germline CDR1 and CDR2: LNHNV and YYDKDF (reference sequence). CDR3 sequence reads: CATSRPTGIYGYTF. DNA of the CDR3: TGTGCCACCAGCCGACCGACAGGGATCTATGGCTACACCTTC.

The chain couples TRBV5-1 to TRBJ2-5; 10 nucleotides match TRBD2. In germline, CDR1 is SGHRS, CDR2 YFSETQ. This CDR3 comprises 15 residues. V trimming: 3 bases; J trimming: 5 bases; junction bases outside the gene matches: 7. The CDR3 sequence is CASSSSGGNGETQYF. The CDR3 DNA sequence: TGCGCCAGCAGCTCTAGCGGGGGAAATGGGGAGACCCAGTACTTC.

The CDR3 reads CSISDRAGETQYF. CDR3 nucleotide sequence: TGCAGCATAAGCGACAGGGCTGGGGAGACCCAGTACTTC. The V gene is TRBV29-1, the J gene TRBJ2-5; 7 nucleotides match TRBD1. This CDR3 region has 13 residues. Germline V CDR1 and CDR2: SQVTM, ANQGSEA. The ends lost 8 bases at V and 5 bases at J; junction bases unmatched: 11.

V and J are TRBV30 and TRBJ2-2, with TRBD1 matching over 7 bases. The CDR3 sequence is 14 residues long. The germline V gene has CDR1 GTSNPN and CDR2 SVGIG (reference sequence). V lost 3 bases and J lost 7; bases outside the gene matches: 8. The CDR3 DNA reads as TGTGCCTGGAGACGGCAGGGGGATGTCGGGGAGCTGTTTTTT. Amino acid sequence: CAWRRQGDVGELFF.

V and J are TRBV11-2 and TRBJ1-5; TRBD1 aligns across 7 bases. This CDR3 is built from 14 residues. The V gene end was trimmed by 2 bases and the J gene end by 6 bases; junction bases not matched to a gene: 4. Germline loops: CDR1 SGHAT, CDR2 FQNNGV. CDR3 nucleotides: TGTGCCAGCAGCTTATCCAGGGGGTCTCAGCCCCAGCATTTT. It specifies CASSLSRGSQPQHF.

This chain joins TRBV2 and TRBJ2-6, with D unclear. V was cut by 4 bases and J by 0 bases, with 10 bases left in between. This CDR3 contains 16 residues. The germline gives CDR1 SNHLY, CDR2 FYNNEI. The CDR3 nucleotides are TGTGCCAGCAGTGTGCGGCCGGCCTCTGGGGCCAACGTCCTGACTTTC. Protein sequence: CASSVRPASGANVLTF.

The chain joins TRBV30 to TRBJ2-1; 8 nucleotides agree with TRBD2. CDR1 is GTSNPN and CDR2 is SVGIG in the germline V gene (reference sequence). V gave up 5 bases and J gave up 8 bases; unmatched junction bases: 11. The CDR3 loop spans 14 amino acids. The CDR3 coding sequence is TGTGCCTGGGGGGACGGGAGGGCCCGTTATGAGCAGTTCTTC. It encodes CAWGDGRARYEQFF. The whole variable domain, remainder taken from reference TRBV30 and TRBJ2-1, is SQTIHQWPATLVQPVGSPLSLECTVEGTSNPNLYWYRQAAGRGLQLLFYSVGIGQISSEVPQNLSASRPQDRQFILSSKKLLLSDSGFYLCAWGDGRARYEQFFGPGTRLTVL.

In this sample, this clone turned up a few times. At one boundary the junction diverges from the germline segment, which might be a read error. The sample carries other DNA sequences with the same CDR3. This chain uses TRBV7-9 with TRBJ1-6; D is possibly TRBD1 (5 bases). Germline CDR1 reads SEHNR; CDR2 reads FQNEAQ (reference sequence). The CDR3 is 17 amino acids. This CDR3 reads CASTPHDRGGVNSPLHF. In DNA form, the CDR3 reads TGCGCCAGCACCCCCCACGACCGGGGGGGAGTAAATTCACCCCTCCACTTT. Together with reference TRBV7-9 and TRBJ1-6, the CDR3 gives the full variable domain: DTGVSQNPRHKITKRGQNVTFRCDPISEHNRLYWYRQTLGQGPEFLTYFQNEAQLEKSRLLSDRFSAERPKGSFSTLEIQRTEQGDSAMYLCASTPHDRGGVNSPLHFGNGTRLTVT.

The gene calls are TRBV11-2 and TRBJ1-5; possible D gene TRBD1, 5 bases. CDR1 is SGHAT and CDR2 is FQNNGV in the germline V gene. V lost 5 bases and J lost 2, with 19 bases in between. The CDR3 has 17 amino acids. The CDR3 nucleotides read TGTGCCAGCAGCCCCAAGGCGGAAGGGGATGGCAATCAGCCCCAGCATTTT. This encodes CASSPKAEGDGNQPQHF. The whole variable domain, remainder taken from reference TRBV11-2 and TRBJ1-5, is EAGVAQSPRYKIIEKRQSVAFWCNPISGHATLYWYQQILGQGPKLLIQFQNNGVVDDSQLPKDRFSAERLKGVDSTLKIQPAKLEDSAVYLCASSPKAEGDGNQPQHFGDGTRLSIL.

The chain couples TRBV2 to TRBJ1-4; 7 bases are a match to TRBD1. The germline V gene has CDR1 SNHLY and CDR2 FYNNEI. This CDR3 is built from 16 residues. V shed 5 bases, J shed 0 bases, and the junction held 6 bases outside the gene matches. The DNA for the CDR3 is TGTGCCAGCAGTACCGACAGGGATACAACTAATGAAAAACTGTTTTTT. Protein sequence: CASSTDRDTTNEKLFF.

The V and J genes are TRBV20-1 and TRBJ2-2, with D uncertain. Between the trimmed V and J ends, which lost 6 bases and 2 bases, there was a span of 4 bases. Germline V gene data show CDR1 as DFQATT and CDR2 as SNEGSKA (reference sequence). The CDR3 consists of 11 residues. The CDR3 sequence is CSALNTGELFF. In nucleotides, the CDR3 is TGCAGTGCCCTAAACACCGGGGAGCTGTTTTTT.

CDR3 nucleotides: TGTGCCAGCAGCGCAGGGAACACCGGGGAGCTGTTTTTT. Protein product: CASSAGNTGELFF. This chain uses TRBV5-8 with TRBJ2-2; no firm D call. There are 13 residues in the CDR3. Looked up from germline, CDR1 is SGHTS and CDR2 is YDEGEE. V was clipped by 4 bases and J by 1 base, with 5 bases between them.

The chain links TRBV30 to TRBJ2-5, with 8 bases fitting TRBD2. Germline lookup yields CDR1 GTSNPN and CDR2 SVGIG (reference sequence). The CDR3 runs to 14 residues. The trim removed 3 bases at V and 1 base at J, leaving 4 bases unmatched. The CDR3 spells CAWRGSGAQETQYF. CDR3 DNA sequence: TGTGCCTGGAGGGGTAGCGGGGCCCAAGAGACCCAGTACTTC.

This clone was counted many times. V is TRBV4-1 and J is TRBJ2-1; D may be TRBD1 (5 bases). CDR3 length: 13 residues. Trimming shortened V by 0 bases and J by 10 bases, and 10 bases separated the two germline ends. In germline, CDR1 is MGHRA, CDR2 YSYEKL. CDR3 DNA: TGCGCCAGCAGCCAAGATACGTACAGGGAGCAGTTCTTC. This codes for CASSQDTYREQFF.

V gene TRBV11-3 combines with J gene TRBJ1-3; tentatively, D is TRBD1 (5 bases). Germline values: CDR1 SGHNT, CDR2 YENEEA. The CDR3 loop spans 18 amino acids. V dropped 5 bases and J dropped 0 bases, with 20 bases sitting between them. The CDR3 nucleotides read TGTGCCAGCAGCCGGGTTTCGGCAGGGCTCTTCTCTGGAAACACCATATATTTT. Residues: CASSRVSAGLFSGNTIYF.